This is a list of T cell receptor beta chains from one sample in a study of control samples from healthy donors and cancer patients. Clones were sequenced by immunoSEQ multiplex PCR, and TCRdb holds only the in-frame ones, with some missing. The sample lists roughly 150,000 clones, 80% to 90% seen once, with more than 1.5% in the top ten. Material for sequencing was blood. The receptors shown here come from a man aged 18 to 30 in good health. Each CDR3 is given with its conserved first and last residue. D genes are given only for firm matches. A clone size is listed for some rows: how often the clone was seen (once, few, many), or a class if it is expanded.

DNA: TGTGCCAGCAGCTCGTGGAGAACTGGTACCTACGAGCAGTACTTC; CDR3: CASSSWRTGTYEQYF; J: TRBJ2-7; D: .; V: TRBV28; size: .
DNA: TGTGCCAGCAGTCCCGGAGGAGCGGGGGGGCCTAGCACAGATACGCAGTATTTT; CDR3: CASSPGGAGGPSTDTQYF; J: TRBJ2-3; D: TRBD2; V: TRBV28; size: .
DNA: TGTGCCAGCAGCTCCTACACGGGGCAGACTGAAGCTTTCTTT; CDR3: CASSSYTGQTEAFF; J: TRBJ1-1; D: .; V: TRBV7-9; size: .
DNA: TGTGCCAGCAGTGGACAGAGAGGCTACACCTTC; CDR3: CASSGQRGYTF; J: TRBJ1-2; D: .; V: TRBV25-1; size: few
DNA: TGTGCCAGCAGCCAAGTTTCAGGAAATCAGCCCCAGCATTTT; CDR3: CASSQVSGNQPQHF; J: TRBJ1-5; D: .; V: TRBV3-1/TRBV3-2; size: .
DNA: TGCGCCAGCAGCCCCGTGGGACAGGGGGTAAATGAAAAACTGTTTTTT; CDR3: CASSPVGQGVNEKLFF; J: TRBJ1-4; D: TRBD1; V: TRBV4-3; size: .
DNA: TGCGCCAGCAGCCAATCGACAGGGGCTGGAAACACCATATATTTT; CDR3: CASSQSTGAGNTIYF; J: TRBJ1-3; D: TRBD1; V: TRBV4-1; size: .
DNA: TGTGCCAGTAGTATTCAGGGGGCCTACTCACCCCTCCACTTT; CDR3: CASSIQGAYSPLHF; J: TRBJ1-6; D: TRBD1; V: TRBV19; size: .
DNA: TGTGCCAGCAGCAAAGACGGGGAAACTAATGAAAAACTGTTTTTT; CDR3: CASSKDGETNEKLFF; J: TRBJ1-4; D: .; V: TRBV21-1; size: .
DNA: TGTGCCAGCAGCGCTCCGCTAGCGGGGGGGTCCTACAATGAGCAGTTCTTC; CDR3: CASSAPLAGGSYNEQFF; J: TRBJ2-1; D: TRBD2; V: TRBV9; size: once
DNA: TGTGCCAGCAGCTTCCGGGAACCATATAATTCACCCCTCCACTTT; CDR3: CASSFREPYNSPLHF; J: TRBJ1-6; D: .; V: TRBV11-2; size: .
DNA: TGTGCCAGCAGTCTGCGTAAGGCGCCCGGGGACACTGAAGCTTTCTTT; CDR3: CASSLRKAPGDTEAFF; J: TRBJ1-1; D: .; V: TRBV6-2/TRBV6-3; size: .
DNA: TGTGCCTGCAACAGGGGGAGTACTAATGAAAAACTGTTTTTT; CDR3: CACNRGSTNEKLFF; J: TRBJ1-4; D: TRBD1; V: TRBV30; size: .
DNA: TGTGCCAGCAGTCGACGGACAGGGGCCCTTAGCAATCAGCCCCAGCATTTT; CDR3: CASSRRTGALSNQPQHF; J: TRBJ1-5; D: TRBD1; V: TRBV6-6; size: .
DNA: TGTGCCAGCAGTGCTCCGGGACAGGGAGGGTTCTATGGCTACACCTTC; CDR3: CASSAPGQGGFYGYTF; J: TRBJ1-2; D: TRBD1; V: TRBV27; size: few
DNA: TGTGCCAGCACCCTGGACAGGTCAAACACCGGGGAGCTGTTTTTT; CDR3: CASTLDRSNTGELFF; J: TRBJ2-2; D: TRBD1; V: TRBV7-2; size: .